The clone carrying this T cell receptor beta chain is a singleton in its sample. From germline, CDR1 is LNHNV and CDR2 YYDKDF (reference sequence). After removal of 3 bases from V and 1 base from J, the junction contained 15 bases not matched to a gene. The CDR3 spans 20 residues. The data stem from a study of blood T cell repertoires in COVID-19. Overall study context: PBMCs, B-cell-depleted T cells, or T cells provided the cDNA or gDNA that made up the material.

The protocol was immunoSEQ multiplex PCR, while the TCRdb copy is restricted to in-frame clones and leaves out a portion. This sample has about 140,000 clones, with around 81% found just once. The V call is TRBV15, the J call TRBJ2-3; TRBD2 agrees at 11 bases. Sample: peripheral blood. This TCR was recovered from a human donor in a cohort sampled during active COVID-19. As DNA, the CDR3 is TGTGCCACCAGCAGGAGGGTTGGGATAGCGGGGGGGCAGGGCACAGATACGCAGTATTTT. Residues: CATSRRVGIAGGQGTDTQYF.